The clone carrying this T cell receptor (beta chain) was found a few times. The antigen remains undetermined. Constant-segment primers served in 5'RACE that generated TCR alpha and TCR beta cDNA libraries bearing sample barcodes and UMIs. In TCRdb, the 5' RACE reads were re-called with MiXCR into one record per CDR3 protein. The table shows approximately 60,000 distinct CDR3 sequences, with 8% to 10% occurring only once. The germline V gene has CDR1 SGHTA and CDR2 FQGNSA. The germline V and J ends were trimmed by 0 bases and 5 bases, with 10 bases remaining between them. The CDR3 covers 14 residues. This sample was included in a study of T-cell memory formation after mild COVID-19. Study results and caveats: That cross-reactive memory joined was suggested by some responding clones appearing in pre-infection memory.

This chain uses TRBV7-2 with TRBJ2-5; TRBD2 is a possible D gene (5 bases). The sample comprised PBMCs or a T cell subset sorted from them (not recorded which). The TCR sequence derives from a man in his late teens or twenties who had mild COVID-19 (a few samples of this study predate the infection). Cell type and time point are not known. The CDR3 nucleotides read TGTGCCAGCAGCTTAGCTCCAGGACTGGAGACCCAGTACTTC. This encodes CASSLAPGLETQYF.